The next 9 T cell receptor beta chains were all read from a single sample in a study of blood T cell repertoires in COVID-19. Clones were read by immunoSEQ multiplex PCR, and TCRdb kept only the in-frame ones, dropping some. The data contain 150,000 to 200,000 clones, roughly 82% of them singletons. The source material was PBMCs or T cells enriched from blood (not recorded which). These TCRs come from a man aged 50 to 60 who had recovered from COVID-19.

This clone was recorded a few times. The chain couples TRBV18 to TRBJ2-7; D gene unclear. Germline loops: CDR1 KGHSH, CDR2 LQKENI. V was clipped by 1 base and J by 0 bases, with 4 bases between them. The CDR3 consists of 13 residues. The chain's CDR3 is CASSPQPSYEQYF. The CDR3 nucleotides read TGTGCCAGCTCACCACAGCCCTCCTACGAGCAGTACTTC.

The V gene is TRBV5-4, the J gene TRBJ2-3; TRBD2 agrees at 10 bases. Germline V CDR1 and CDR2: SGHNT, YYREEE (reference sequence). This CDR3 contains 15 residues. The ends lost 5 bases at V and 2 bases at J; junction bases unmatched: 5. The CDR3 bases are TGTGCCAGCAGTCCAACTAGCGGGAACACAGATACGCAGTATTTT. Protein product: CASSPTSGNTDTQYF.

The rearrangement joins TRBV19 to TRBJ2-1; D not resolved. Looked up from germline, CDR1 is LNHDA and CDR2 is SQIVND (reference sequence). V lost 6 bases and J lost 5, with 8 bases in between. The CDR3 runs to 12 residues. The CDR3 loop reads CASSFLDNEQFF. In nucleotides, the CDR3 is TGTGCCAGTAGCTTTCTTGACAATGAGCAGTTCTTC.

V usage is TRBV7-6 and J usage is TRBJ1-4, with D maybe TRBD1 (5 bases). V dropped 5 bases and J dropped 4 bases, with 14 bases sitting between them. The CDR3 extends over 15 amino acids. Germline CDR1 is SGHVS and CDR2 is FNYEAQ. The CDR3 is CASSRGPGGNEKLFF. Written as DNA, the CDR3 is TGTGCCAGCAGCCGAGGGCCGGGGGGTAATGAAAAACTGTTTTTT.

The chain couples TRBV18 to TRBJ2-2; D might be TRBD1 (5 bases). The V and J ends lost 4 bases and 5 bases respectively, with 17 bases between them. The germline V gene encodes CDR1 KGHSH and CDR2 LQKENI. This CDR3 comprises 16 residues. CDR3 nucleotide sequence: TGTGCCAGCTCACACACCACGCGACAGACAACCGGGGAGCTGTTTTTT. Its translation: CASSHTTRQTTGELFF.

The J gene is TRBJ2-7, the V gene TRBV5-6; 8 bases map to TRBD1. J gave up 6 bases and V 4 bases, and 6 bases lay outside the gene matches. Germline V CDR1 and CDR2: SGHDT, YYEEEE. This CDR3 region has 13 residues. CDR3 region: CASSKDRAGEQYF. DNA for the CDR3: TGTGCCAGCAGCAAGGACAGGGCTGGCGAGCAGTACTTC.

This clone was picked up many times. This sequence joins TRBV27 and TRBJ2-1, with 9 bases aligning to TRBD1. After removal of 2 bases from V and 13 bases from J, the junction contained 9 bases not matched to a gene. Germline values: CDR1 MNHEY, CDR2 SMNVEV (reference sequence). The CDR3 has 14 amino acids. CDR3 bases: TGTGCCAGCAGTTTAAATACAGGGGGCCTCGGTCAGTTCTTC. Translation: CASSLNTGGLGQFF.

The chain carries TRBV5-1 and TRBJ1-3; D gene uncertain. CDR3 length equals 17 residues. CDR1 and CDR2 (germline): SGHRS, YFSETQ. V was pared by 0 bases and J by 0 bases, with 13 bases between. CDR3 region: CASSLAVQSLSGNTIYF. In nucleotides, the CDR3 is TGCGCCAGCAGCTTGGCGGTACAGTCCCTCTCTGGAAACACCATATATTTT.

This clone was found once. The chain links TRBV7-2 to TRBJ1-6; D remains unclear. Germline CDR1 is SGHTA and CDR2 is FQGNSA. V was shortened by 6 bases and J by 6 bases, with 12 bases between the two germline ends. The CDR3 sequence is 14 residues long. The CDR3 sequence is CASSHNPTNSPLHF. DNA of the CDR3: TGTGCCAGCAGTCACAACCCCACTAATTCACCCCTCCACTTT.